This T cell receptor (beta chain) was identified during a study of blood T cell repertoires in COVID-19. Study-wide context: T cells, B-cell-depleted T cells, or PBMCs provided the cDNA or gDNA that served as material.

Per the original data handling: Reference gene primer amplification gave estimated nucleated cell counts. Here immunoSEQ multiplex PCR was the method, and the copy in TCRdb shows in-frame clones only, minus some. V and J calls and clone size are those listed in that table; D and trimming were worked out from the DNA. Seen here are tens of thousands of clones, roughly 79% observed once, and the top ten hold 3.5%. The length of the CDR3 is 19 residues. CDR1 and CDR2 from the germline V gene are SQVTM and ANQGSEA. The chain joins TRBV29-1 to TRBJ1-4; D gene unclear. Sequencing input: peripheral blood. The clonotype comes from a man aged 60-69 years with acute or convalescent COVID-19. The CDR3 spells CTPPSLTMAAISTNEKLFF. The CDR3 nucleotides read TGCACCCCCCCATCTTTAACAATGGCGGCGATCTCGACTAATGAAAAACTGTTTTTT.